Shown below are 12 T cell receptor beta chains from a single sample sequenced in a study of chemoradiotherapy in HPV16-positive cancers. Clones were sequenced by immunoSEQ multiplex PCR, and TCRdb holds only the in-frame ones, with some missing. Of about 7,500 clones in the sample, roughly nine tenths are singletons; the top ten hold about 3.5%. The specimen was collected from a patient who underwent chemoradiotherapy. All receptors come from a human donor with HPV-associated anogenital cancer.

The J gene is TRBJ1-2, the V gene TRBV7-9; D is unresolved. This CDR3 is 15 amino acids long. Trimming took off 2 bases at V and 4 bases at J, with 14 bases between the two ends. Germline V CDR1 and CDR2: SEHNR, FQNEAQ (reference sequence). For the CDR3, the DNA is TGTGCCAGCAGCTTACCGGAATACGCTCTCTATGGCTACACCTTC. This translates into CASSLPEYALYGYTF.

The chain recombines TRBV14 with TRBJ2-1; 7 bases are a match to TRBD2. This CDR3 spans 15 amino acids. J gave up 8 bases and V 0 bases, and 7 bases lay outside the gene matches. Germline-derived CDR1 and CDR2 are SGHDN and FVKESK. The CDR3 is CASSQDLAGEHEQFF. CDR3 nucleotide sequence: TGTGCCAGCAGCCAAGACTTGGCGGGAGAACATGAGCAGTTCTTC.

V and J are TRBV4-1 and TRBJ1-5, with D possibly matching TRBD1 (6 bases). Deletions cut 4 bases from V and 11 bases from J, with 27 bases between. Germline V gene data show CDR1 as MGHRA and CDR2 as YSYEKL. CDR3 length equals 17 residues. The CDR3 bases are TGCGCCAGCAGCCTCGTCCTTTCGGGACATATTGGAGGTGCCCAGCATTTT. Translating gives CASSLVLSGHIGGAQHF.

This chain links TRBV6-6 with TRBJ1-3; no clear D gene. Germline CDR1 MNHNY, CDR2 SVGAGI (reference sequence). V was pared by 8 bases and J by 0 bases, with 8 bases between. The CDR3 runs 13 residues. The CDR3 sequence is CASEVNSGNTIYF. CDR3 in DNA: TGTGCCAGCGAGGTCAACTCTGGAAACACCATATATTTT.

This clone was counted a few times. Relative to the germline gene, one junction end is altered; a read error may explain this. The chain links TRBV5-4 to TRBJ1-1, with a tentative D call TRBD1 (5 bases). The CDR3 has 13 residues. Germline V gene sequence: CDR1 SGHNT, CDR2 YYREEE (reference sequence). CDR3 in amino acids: CASSLGTNTEAFF. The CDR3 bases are TGTGCCAGCAGTTTGGGGACGAACACTGAAGCTTTCTTT. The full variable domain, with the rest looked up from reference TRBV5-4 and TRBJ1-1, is ETGVTQSPTHLIKTRGQQVTLRCSSQSGHNTVSWYQQALGQGPQFIFQYYREEENGRGNFPPRFSGLQFPNYSSELNVNALELDDSALYLCASSLGTNTEAFFGQGTRLTVV.

DNA of the CDR3: TGTGCCAGCAGGATCAAAACAGATACGCAGTATTTT. Its translation: CASRIKTDTQYF. The chain has TRBV2 and TRBJ2-3; D ambiguous. The ends were cut back, 6 bases at V and 3 bases at J, with 7 bases in the middle. This CDR3 is 12 amino acids long. CDR1 SNHLY and CDR2 FYNNEI come from the germline V gene.

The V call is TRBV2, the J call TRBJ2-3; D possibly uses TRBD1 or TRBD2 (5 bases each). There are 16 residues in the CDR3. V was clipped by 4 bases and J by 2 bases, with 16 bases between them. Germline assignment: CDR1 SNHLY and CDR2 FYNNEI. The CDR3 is CASSALGLGDTDTQYF. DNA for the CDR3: TGTGCCAGCAGTGCTCTGGGGTTGGGGGACACAGATACGCAGTATTTT.

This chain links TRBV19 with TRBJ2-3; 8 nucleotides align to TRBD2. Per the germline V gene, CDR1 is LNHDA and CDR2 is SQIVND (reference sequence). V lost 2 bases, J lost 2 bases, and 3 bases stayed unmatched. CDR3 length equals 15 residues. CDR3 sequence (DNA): TGTGCCAGTAGTATAAGGCGGGGGGCCACAGATACGCAGTATTTT. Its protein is CASSIRRGATDTQYF.

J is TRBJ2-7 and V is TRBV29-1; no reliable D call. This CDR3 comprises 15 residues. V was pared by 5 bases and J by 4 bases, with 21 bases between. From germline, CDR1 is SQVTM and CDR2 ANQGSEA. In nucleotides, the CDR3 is TGCAGCGTTTTGAAACTGACGGGCAGAGTATACGAGCAGTACTTC. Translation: CSVLKLTGRVYEQYF.

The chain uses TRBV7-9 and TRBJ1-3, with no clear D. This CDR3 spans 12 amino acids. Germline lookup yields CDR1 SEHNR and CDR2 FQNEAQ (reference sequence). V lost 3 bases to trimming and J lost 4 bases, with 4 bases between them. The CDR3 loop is CASSFGGNTIYF. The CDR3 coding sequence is TGTGCCAGCAGCTTCGGGGGAAACACCATATATTTT.

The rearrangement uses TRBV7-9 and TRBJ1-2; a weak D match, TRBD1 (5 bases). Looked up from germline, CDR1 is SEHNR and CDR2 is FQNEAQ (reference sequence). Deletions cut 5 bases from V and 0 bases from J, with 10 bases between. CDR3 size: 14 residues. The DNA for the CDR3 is TGTGCCAGCAGCCCGGGCAGGGCTAACTATGGCTACACCTTC. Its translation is CASSPGRANYGYTF.

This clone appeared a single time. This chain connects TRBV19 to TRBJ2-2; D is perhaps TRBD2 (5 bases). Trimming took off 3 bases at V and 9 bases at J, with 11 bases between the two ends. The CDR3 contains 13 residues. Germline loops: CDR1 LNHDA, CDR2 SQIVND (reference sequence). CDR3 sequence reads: CASSIRDGRELFF. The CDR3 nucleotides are TGTGCCAGTAGTATCCGGGATGGGCGGGAGCTGTTTTTT.